Here is one TCR beta chain with its context. V lost 4 bases and J lost 4, with 18 bases in between. Germline loops: CDR1 SGHRS, CDR2 YFSETQ. CDR3 length: 16 amino acids. The sample is drawn from a study of blood T cells in healthy people across ages. Each donor had around 11 milliliters of peripheral blood drawn. The use of a sample-barcoded 5' primer and a J-beta primer mix characterized a second PCR of roughly 6 to 11 cycles. MiXCR, applied by TCRdb to the 5' RACE reads, yields one record per CDR3 protein. The top ten hold around 11% of the sample, which has fewer than 2,000,000 distinct CDR3 sequences, about 31% seen once.

This sequence originates from a woman under 40 in good health. The sequencing input was blood. This sequence joins TRBV5-1 and TRBJ2-1; possible D gene TRBD2, 6 bases. The CDR3 bases are TGCGCCAGCAGCCTTCCAAGGTCGGGAGCGTACAATGAGCAGTTCTTC. As protein: CASSLPRSGAYNEQFF.